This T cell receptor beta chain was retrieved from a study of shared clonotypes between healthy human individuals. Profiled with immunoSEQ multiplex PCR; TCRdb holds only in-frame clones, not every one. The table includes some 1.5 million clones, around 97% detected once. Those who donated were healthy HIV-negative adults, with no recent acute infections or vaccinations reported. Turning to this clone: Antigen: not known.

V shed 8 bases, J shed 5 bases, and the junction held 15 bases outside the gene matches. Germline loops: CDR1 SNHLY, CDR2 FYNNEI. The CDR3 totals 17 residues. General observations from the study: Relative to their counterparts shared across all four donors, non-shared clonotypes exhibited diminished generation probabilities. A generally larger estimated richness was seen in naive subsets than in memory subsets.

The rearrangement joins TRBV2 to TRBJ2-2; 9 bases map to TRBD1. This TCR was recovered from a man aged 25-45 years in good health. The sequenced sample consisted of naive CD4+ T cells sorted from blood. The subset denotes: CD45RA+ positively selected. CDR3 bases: TGTGCCAGCTCGGCCCCCTGGGGACAGGGTGGAACCGGGGAGCTGTTTTTT. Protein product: CASSAPWGQGGTGELFF.